This T cell receptor beta chain was retrieved from a study of PD-1 blockade in classical Hodgkin lymphoma. Study results and caveats: Diminished baseline TCR diversity has been reported in newly diagnosed patients relative to healthy donors. Why the repertoires differ is still unclear, perhaps disease activity or prior therapy.

The CDR3 spans 14 residues. Trimming at V came to 8 bases and at J to 5 bases, leaving 10 bases not matched to a gene. Germline-derived CDR1 and CDR2 are MDHEN and SYDVKM. This clone was counted between two and nine times. The antigen is undetermined. Time point reported: newly diagnosed, previously untreated cHL patient sample. Magnetic negative selection was used to purify CD4+ T cells from PBMCs that had been thawed. TCRdb's copy holds only in-frame clones and misses some; the assay was immunoSEQ multiplex PCR. The sample shows about 22,000 clones, roughly 89% of them seen only once. The clonotype originates from a human donor with classical Hodgkin lymphoma. Sequenced: CD4+ T cells from blood. The chain links TRBV28 to TRBJ2-7; TRBD1 matches 9 bases. CDR3 in amino acids: CASLRQGVTHEQYF. CDR3 sequence (DNA): TGTGCCAGCCTCAGACAGGGGGTCACCCACGAGCAGTACTTC.